Listed here are 14 T cell receptor beta chains from one sample, sequenced in a study of cytomegalovirus exposure and HLA in healthy donors. With 60 Vbeta and 13 Jbeta primers, the PCR was carried out. Using immunoSEQ multiplex PCR, the repertoire was profiled, and TCRdb retains in-frame clones only, with some absent. The sample yields roughly 100,000 clones, around 15% seen once. What was sequenced was PBMCs. Receptor source: a female donor in good health and CMV-seronegative.

The rearrangement uses TRBV4-2 and TRBJ2-7; 9 positions agree with TRBD2. Germline loops: CDR1 LGHNA, CDR2 YNFKEQ. V lost 4 bases, J lost 0 bases, and 4 bases stayed unmatched. This CDR3 is built from 15 residues. The CDR3: CASSPSGRSSYEQYF. CDR3 coding DNA: TGTGCCAGCAGCCCGAGCGGGAGGAGCTCCTACGAGCAGTACTTC.

The sample holds a few counts of this clone. This chain joins TRBV30 and TRBJ2-4, with a possible D match to TRBD1 (6 bases). The V and J ends lost 2 bases and 0 bases respectively, with 14 bases between them. Germline lookup yields CDR1 GTSNPN and CDR2 SVGIG (reference sequence). The CDR3 runs to 16 residues. This chain's CDR3 is CAWSYKQGLAKNIQYF. The CDR3 nucleotides read TGTGCCTGGAGTTATAAGCAGGGGCTAGCCAAAAACATTCAGTACTTC.

In this sample, this clone turned up a few times. The rearrangement links TRBV7-9 to TRBJ2-7; possibly TRBD2 for D (5 bases). CDR3 size: 14 residues. V was trimmed by 4 bases and J by 6 bases, leaving 16 bases between them. Germline CDR1 reads SEHNR; CDR2 reads FQNEAQ (reference sequence). The CDR3 DNA sequence: TGTGCCAGCAGCTCCCCCGGAGGTCTCGGCGAGCAGTACTTC. Protein product: CASSSPGGLGEQYF. The variable domain in full, completed from reference TRBV7-9 and TRBJ2-7, reads DTGVSQNPRHKITKRGQNVTFRCDPISEHNRLYWYRQTLGQGPEFLTYFQNEAQLEKSRLLSDRFSAERPKGSFSTLEIQRTEQGDSAMYLCASSSPGGLGEQYFGPGTRLTVT.

This clone was counted a few times. The chain combines TRBV7-9 with TRBJ2-6, with 8 bases fitting TRBD2. Germline CDR1 reads SEHNR; CDR2 reads FQNEAQ (reference sequence). The CDR3 extends over 19 amino acids. V shed 5 bases, J shed 0 bases, and the junction held 12 bases outside the gene matches. CDR3 residues: CASSSYELAGFSGANVLTF. For the CDR3, the DNA is TGTGCCAGCAGCAGCTACGAGCTAGCGGGCTTCTCTGGGGCCAACGTCCTGACTTTC. Full variable domain (missing parts from reference TRBV7-9 and TRBJ2-6): DTGVSQNPRHKITKRGQNVTFRCDPISEHNRLYWYRQTLGQGPEFLTYFQNEAQLEKSRLLSDRFSAERPKGSFSTLEIQRTEQGDSAMYLCASSSYELAGFSGANVLTFGAGSRLTVL.

This clone was observed a handful of times. The chain has TRBV6-6 and TRBJ1-3, with D unclear. V lost 0 bases and J lost 8, with 2 bases in between. The CDR3 consists of 11 residues. Germline V lookup: CDR1 MNHNY, CDR2 SVGAGI (reference sequence). The CDR3 nucleotides read TGTGCCAGCAGTTACTCCTACACCATATATTTT. Encoded protein: CASSYSYTIYF.

The chain has TRBV19 and TRBJ1-2; 10 bases are a match to TRBD1. From germline, CDR1 is LNHDA and CDR2 SQIVND (reference sequence). The CDR3 totals 16 residues. J lost 4 bases, V lost 7 bases, and 12 bases had no gene match. Here the CDR3 DNA reads TGTGCCAGTACCTCGGGACAGGGGAGTTGGGTCTATGGCTACACCTTC. This gives the protein CASTSGQGSWVYGYTF.

The V gene is TRBV4-2, the J gene TRBJ1-5, with a possible D match to TRBD1 (6 bases). Germline V gene sequence: CDR1 LGHNA, CDR2 YNFKEQ. Trimming shortened V by 0 bases and J by 4 bases, and 13 bases separated the two germline ends. CDR3 length equals 16 residues. DNA of the CDR3: TGTGCCAGCAGCCAAGATATGCCAGGGGCAAATCAGCCCCAGCATTTT. It codes for CASSQDMPGANQPQHF.

This clone showed up just a few times. The CDR3 region is CASSIHGGYEQYF. CDR3 coding DNA: TGTGCCAGCTCAATCCACGGGGGCTACGAGCAGTACTTC. The genes are TRBV18 and TRBJ2-7, with D possibly TRBD2 on 6 matching bases. Per the germline V gene, CDR1 is KGHSH and CDR2 is LQKENI. CDR3 size: 13 residues. The V end was cut by 5 bases, the J end by 3 bases, with 11 bases between.

This clone was picked up a small number of times. The V call is TRBV25-1, the J call TRBJ1-2, with D unclear. V lost 2 bases to trimming and J lost 3 bases, with 10 bases between them. The length of the CDR3 is 14 residues. CDR1 MGHDK and CDR2 SYGVNS come from the germline V gene. CDR3 DNA sequence: TGTGCCAGCAGTGAAGGGGAGGCCTACTATGGCTACACCTTC. Translating it yields CASSEGEAYYGYTF.

This chain links TRBV7-6 with TRBJ2-7; D is perhaps TRBD1 (6 bases). V was cut by 5 bases and J by 0 bases, with 11 bases left in between. Germline V gene lookup returns CDR1 SGHVS and CDR2 FNYEAQ. The length of the CDR3 is 14 residues. The CDR3 bases are TGTGCCAGCAGCCCTTACAGGGCCTCCTACGAGCAGTACTTC. It yields the protein CASSPYRASYEQYF.

V gene TRBV27 combines with J gene TRBJ2-2, with D perhaps TRBD2 (5 bases). Germline CDR1 and CDR2: MNHEY and SMNVEV (reference sequence). V dropped 10 bases and J dropped 0 bases, with 15 bases sitting between them. The CDR3 totals 15 residues. CDR3 DNA sequence: TGTGCCACCAAACGGGCCGGGGCGAACACCGGGGAGCTGTTTTTT. It yields the protein CATKRAGANTGELFF.

V and J are TRBV6-5 and TRBJ1-1; the D is unclear. The germline gives CDR1 MNHEY, CDR2 SVGAGI. This CDR3 comprises 15 residues. Trimming removed 5 bases from V and 2 bases from J, with 15 bases in between. In DNA, the CDR3 is TGTGCCAGCAGTCCGAGGTTTGTCGGAAACACTGAAGCTTTCTTT. It translates to CASSPRFVGNTEAFF.

This clone turned up a few times. The chain employs TRBV28 and TRBJ2-5, with TRBD2 matching 11 bases. Unmatched junction bases numbered 9, after V lost 2 bases and J lost 4 bases. This CDR3 region has 17 residues. The germline V gene has CDR1 MDHEN and CDR2 SYDVKM. The CDR3 DNA sequence: TGTGCCAGCAGTTTAGGCCTAGCGGGAGGCTTAGGAGAGACCCAGTACTTC. Protein product: CASSLGLAGGLGETQYF.

This clone was detected only a few times. The V call is TRBV7-2, the J call TRBJ2-7, with D perhaps TRBD2 (6 bases). The CDR3 contains 15 residues. The V end was cut by 1 base, the J end by 5 bases, with 15 bases between. Per germline, CDR1 SGHTA and CDR2 FQGNSA. DNA of the CDR3: TGTGCCAGCAGCTTAGGGGGAGGTCGAATGAACGAGCAGTACTTC. It translates to CASSLGGGRMNEQYF.